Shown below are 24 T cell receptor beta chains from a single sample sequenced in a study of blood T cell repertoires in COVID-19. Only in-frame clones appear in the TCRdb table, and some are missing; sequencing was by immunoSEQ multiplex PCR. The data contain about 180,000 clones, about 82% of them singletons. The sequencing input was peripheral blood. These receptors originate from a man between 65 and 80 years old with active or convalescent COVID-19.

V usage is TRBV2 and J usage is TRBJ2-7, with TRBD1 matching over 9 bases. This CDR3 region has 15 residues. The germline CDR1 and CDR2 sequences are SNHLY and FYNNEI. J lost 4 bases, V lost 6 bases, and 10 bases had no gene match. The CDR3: CASSDGTGWGYEQYF. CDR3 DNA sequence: TGTGCCAGCAGCGACGGGACAGGGTGGGGTTACGAGCAGTACTTC.

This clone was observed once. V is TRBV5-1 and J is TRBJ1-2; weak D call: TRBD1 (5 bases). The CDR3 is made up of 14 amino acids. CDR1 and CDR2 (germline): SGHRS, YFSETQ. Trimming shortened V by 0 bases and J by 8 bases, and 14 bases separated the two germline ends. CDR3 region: CASSLEQGWRGYTF. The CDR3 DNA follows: TGCGCCAGCAGCTTGGAGCAGGGATGGAGAGGCTACACCTTC.

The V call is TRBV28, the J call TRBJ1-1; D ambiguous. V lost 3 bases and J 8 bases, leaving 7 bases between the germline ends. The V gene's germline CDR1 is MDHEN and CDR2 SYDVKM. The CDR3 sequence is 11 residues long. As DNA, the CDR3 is TGTGCCAGCAGTTTGGGCAGGGAAGCTTTCTTT. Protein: CASSLGREAFF. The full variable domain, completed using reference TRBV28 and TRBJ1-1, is DVKVTQSSRYLVKRTGEKVFLECVQDMDHENMFWYRQDPGLGLRLIYFSYDVKMKEKGDIPEGYSVSREKKERFSLILESASTNQTSMYLCASSLGREAFFGQGTRLTVV.

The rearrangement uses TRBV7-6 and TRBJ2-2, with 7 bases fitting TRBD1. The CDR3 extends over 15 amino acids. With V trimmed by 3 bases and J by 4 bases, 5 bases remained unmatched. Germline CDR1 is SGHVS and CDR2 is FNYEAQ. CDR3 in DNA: TGTGCCAGCAGCTTCGGGACAGTCATCACCGGGGAGCTGTTTTTT. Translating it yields CASSFGTVITGELFF.

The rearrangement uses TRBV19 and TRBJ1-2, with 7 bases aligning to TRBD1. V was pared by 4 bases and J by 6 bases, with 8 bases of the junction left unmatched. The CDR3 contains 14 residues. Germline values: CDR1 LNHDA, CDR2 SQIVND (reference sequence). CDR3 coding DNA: TGTGCCAGTAGTACCCGACAGGGTTACGATGGCTACACCTTC. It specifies CASSTRQGYDGYTF.

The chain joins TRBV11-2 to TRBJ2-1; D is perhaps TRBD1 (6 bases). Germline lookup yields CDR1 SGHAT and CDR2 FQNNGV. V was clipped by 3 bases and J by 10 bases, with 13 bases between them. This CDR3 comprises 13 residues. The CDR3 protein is CASSFAGDREQFF. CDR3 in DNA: TGTGCCAGCAGCTTCGCCGGCGACAGGGAGCAGTTCTTC.

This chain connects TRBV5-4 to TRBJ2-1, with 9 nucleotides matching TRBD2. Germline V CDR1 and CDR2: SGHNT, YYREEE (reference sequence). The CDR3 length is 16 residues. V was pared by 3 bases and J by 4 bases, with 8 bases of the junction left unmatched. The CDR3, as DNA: TGTGCCAGCAGCTCCGATCTGACTAGCGGATACAATGAGCAGTTCTTC. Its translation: CASSSDLTSGYNEQFF.

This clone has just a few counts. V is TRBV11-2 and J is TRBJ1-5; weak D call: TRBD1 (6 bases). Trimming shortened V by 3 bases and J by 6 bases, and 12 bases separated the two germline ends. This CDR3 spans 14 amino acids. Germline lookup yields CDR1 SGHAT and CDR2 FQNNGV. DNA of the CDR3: TGTGCCAGCAGCTTTAACAGGGAAGGTCAGCCCCAGCATTTT. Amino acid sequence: CASSFNREGQPQHF.

As DNA, the CDR3 is TGTGCCAGCAGTTATGGGGAGGGCTCTGGAAACACCATATATTTT. Amino acid sequence: CASSYGEGSGNTIYF. The chain carries TRBV6-5 and TRBJ1-3, with D hard to call. The V gene's germline CDR1 is MNHEY and CDR2 SVGAGI. Trimming removed 3 bases from V and 0 bases from J, with 9 bases in between. The CDR3 runs to 15 residues.

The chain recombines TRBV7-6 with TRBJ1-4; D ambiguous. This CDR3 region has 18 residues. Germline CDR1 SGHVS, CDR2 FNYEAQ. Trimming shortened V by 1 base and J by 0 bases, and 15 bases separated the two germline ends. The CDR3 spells CASSLDGPGSSTNEKLFF. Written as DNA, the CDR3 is TGTGCCAGCAGCTTAGATGGTCCAGGCAGCTCAACTAATGAAAAACTGTTTTTT.

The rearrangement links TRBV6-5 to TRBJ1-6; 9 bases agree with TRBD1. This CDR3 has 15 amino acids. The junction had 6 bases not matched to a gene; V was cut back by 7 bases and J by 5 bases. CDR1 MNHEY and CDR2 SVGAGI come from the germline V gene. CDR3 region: CASNPQGAHNSPLHF. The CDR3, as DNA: TGTGCCAGCAATCCACAGGGGGCTCATAATTCACCCCTCCACTTT.

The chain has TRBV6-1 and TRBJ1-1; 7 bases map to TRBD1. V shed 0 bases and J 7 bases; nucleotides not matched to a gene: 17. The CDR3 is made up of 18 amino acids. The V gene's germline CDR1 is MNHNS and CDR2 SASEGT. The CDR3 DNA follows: TGTGCCAGCAGTGAAGCCGGTTGGGTCAGGGACAGAGAAAGTGAAGCTTTCTTT. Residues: CASSEAGWVRDRESEAFF.

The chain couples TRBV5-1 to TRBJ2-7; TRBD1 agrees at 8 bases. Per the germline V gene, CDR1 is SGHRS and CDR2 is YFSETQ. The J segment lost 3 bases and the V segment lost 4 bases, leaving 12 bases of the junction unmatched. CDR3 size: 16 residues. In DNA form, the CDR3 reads TGCGCCAGCAGCATAGGACAGGGCCTGGGGGGCTACGAGCAGTACTTC. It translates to CASSIGQGLGGYEQYF.

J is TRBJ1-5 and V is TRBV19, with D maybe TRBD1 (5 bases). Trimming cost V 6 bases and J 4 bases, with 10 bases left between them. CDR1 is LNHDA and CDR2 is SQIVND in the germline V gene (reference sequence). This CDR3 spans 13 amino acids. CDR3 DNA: TGTGCCAGTAGCCCGACAGAGAATCAGCCCCAGCATTTT. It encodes CASSPTENQPQHF.

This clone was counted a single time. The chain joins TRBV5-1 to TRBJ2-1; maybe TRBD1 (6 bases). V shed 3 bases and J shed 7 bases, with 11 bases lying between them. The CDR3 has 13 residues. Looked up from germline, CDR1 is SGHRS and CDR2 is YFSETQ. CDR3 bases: TGCGCCAGCAGCTCAGGGGTGGGGAATGAGCAGTTCTTC. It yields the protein CASSSGVGNEQFF.

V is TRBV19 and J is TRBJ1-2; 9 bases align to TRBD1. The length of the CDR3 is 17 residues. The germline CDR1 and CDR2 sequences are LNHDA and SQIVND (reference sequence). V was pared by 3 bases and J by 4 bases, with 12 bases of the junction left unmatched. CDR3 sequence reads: CASSIAHTGQGIYGYTF. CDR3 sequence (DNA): TGTGCCAGTAGTATCGCCCATACGGGACAGGGAATCTATGGCTACACCTTC.

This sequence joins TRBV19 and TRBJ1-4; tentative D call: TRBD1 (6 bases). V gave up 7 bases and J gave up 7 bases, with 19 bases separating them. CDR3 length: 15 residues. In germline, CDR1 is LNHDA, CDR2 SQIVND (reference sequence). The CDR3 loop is CASIPFTGSGEKLFF. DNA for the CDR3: TGTGCCAGTATCCCCTTCACAGGGTCTGGTGAAAAACTGTTTTTT.

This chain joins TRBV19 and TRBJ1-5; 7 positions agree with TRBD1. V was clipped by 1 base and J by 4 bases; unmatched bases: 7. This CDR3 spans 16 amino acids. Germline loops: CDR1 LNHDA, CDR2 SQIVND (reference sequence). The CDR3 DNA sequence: TGTGCCAGTAGTATAGGGACAGGAAGACTTAATCAGCCCCAGCATTTT. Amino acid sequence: CASSIGTGRLNQPQHF.

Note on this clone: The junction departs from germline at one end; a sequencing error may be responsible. CDR3: CASSSQGAGELFF. CDR3 in DNA: TGTGCTAGCAGCTCACAGGGGGCCGGGGAGCTGTTTTTT. This chain uses TRBV7-7 with TRBJ2-2; 8 nucleotides agree with TRBD1. The CDR3 consists of 13 residues. Per the germline V gene, CDR1 is SSHAT and CDR2 is FNYEAQ (reference sequence).

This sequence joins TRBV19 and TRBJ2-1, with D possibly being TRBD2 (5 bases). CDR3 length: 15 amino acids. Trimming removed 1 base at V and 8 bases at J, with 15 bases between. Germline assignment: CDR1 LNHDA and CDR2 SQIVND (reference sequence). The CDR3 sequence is CASSIGRTANDEQFF. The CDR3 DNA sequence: TGTGCCAGTAGTATAGGGAGGACCGCGAACGATGAGCAGTTCTTC.

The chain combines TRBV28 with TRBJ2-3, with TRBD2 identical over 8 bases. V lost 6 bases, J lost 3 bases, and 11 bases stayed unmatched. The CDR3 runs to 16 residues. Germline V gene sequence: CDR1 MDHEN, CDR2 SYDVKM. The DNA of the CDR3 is TGTGCCAGCAGACCCTCCTCGGGGGGGCGAACAGATACGCAGTATTTT. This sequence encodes CASRPSSGGRTDTQYF.

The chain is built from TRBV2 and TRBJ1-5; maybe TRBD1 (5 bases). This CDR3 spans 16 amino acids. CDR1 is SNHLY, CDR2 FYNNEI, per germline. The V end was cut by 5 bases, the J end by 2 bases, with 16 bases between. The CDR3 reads CASSFSQGNGNQPQHF. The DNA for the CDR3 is TGTGCCAGCAGTTTTTCGCAGGGTAATGGCAATCAGCCCCAGCATTTT.

The CDR3 loop reads CASLISGRAHEQFF. The DNA of the CDR3 is TGTGCCAGCCTTATTAGCGGGAGGGCCCATGAGCAGTTCTTC. The chain carries TRBV6-5 and TRBJ2-1; 11 positions match TRBD2. CDR1 and CDR2 (germline): MNHEY, SVGAGI. V was pared by 8 bases and J by 8 bases, with 8 bases of the junction left unmatched. This CDR3 has 14 amino acids.

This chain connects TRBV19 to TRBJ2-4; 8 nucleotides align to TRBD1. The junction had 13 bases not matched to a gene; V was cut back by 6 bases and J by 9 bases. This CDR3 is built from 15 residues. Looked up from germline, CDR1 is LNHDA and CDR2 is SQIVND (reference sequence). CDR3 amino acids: CASSAGTGARPIQYF. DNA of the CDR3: TGTGCCAGTAGCGCCGGGACAGGCGCCCGGCCCATTCAGTACTTC.